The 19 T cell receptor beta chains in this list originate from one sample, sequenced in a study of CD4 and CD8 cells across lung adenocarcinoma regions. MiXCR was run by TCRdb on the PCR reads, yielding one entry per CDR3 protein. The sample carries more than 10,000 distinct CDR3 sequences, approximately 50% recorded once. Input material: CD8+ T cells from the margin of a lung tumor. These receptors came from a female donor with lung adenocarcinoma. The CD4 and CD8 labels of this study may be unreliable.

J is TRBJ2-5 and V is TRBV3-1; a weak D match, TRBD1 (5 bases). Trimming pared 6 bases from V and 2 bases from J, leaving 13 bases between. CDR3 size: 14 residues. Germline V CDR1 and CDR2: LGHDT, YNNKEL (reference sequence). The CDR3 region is CASRPRGGQETQYF. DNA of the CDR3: TGTGCCAGCAGACCAAGGGGTGGTCAAGAGACCCAGTACTTC.

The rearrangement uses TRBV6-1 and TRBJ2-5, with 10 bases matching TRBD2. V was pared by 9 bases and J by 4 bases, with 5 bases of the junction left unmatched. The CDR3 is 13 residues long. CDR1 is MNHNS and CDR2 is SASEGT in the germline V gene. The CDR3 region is CASGIAGGETQYF. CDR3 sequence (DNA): TGTGCCAGTGGGATAGCGGGAGGAGAGACCCAGTACTTC.

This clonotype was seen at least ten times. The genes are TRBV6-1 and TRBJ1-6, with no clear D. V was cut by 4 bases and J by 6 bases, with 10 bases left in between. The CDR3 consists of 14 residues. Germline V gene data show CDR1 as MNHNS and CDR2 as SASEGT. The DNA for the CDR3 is TGTGCCAGCAGTGCTGAGAGGTTTAATTCACCCCTCCACTTT. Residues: CASSAERFNSPLHF.

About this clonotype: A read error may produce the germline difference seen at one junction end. Here the CDR3 reads CAGSGGGGPETQYF. In DNA form, the CDR3 reads TGTGCGGGCAGTGGGGGCGGGGGGCCAGAGACGCAGTATTTT. The chain combines TRBV6-1 with TRBJ2-3; 8 bases fit TRBD2. CDR1 and CDR2 from the germline V gene are MNHNS and SASEGT. CDR3 length: 14 amino acids.

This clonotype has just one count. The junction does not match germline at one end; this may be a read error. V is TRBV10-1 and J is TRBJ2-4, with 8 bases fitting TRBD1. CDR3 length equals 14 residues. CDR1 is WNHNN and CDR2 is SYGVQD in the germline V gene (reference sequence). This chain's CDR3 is CGSRGLSSKNTQYF. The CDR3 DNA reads TGCGGCAGCAGGGGGCTGAGTAGCAAAAATACTCAGTACTTC.

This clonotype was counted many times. CDR3 amino acids: CAWSVQTGANVLTF. The CDR3, as DNA: TGTGCCTGGAGTGTACAGACTGGGGCCAACGTCCTGACTTTC. The genes are TRBV30 and TRBJ2-6; D unclear. From germline, CDR1 is GTSNPN and CDR2 SVGIG (reference sequence). The V gene lost 0 bases and the J gene lost 2 bases, with 5 bases spanning the gap. CDR3 length: 14 residues.

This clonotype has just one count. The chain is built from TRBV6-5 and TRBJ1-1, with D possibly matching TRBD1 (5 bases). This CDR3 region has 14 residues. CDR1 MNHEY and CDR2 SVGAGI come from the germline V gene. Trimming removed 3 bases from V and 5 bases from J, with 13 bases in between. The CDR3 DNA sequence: TGTGCCAGCAGTTATGGGGGGGGGAGGACTGAAGCTTTCTTT. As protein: CASSYGGGRTEAFF.

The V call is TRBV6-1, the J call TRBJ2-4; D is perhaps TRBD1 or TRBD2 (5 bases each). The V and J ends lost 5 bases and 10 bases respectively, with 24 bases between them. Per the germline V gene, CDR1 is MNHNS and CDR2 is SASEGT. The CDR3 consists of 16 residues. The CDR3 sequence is CASSPTGQRAKDIQYF. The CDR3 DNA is TGTGCCAGCAGTCCTACGGGGCAGCGAGCCAAAGATATTCAGTACTTC.

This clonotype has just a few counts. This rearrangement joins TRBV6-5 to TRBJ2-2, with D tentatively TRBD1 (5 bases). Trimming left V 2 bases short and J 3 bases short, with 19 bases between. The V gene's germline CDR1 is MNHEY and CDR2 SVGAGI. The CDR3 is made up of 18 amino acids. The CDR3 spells CASSYTGYLDTYTGELFF. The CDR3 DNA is TGTGCCAGCAGTTACACAGGATACTTAGACACTTACACCGGGGAGCTGTTTTTT.

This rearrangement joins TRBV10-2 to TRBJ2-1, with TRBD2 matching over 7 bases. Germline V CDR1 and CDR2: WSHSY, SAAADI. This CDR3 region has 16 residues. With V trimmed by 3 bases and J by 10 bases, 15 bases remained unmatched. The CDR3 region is CASSESSGLIGSEQFF. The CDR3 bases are TGCGCCAGCAGTGAAAGTAGCGGGCTTATAGGCTCCGAGCAGTTCTTC.

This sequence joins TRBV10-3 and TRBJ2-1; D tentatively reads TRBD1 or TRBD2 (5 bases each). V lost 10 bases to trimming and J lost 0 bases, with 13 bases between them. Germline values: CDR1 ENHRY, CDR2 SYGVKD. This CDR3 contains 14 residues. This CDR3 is CATGTASSYNEQFF. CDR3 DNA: TGTGCCACCGGGACGGCGAGCTCCTACAATGAGCAGTTCTTC.

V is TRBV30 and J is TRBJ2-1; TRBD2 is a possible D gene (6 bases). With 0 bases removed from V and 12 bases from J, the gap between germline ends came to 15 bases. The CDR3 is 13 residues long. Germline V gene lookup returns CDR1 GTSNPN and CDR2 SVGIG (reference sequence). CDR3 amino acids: CAWSVAGTQGQFF. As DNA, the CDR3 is TGTGCCTGGAGTGTGGCGGGGACTCAGGGGCAGTTCTTC. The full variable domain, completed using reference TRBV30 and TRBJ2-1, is SQTIHQWPATLVQPVGSPLSLECTVEGTSNPNLYWYRQAAGRGLQLLFYSVGIGQISSEVPQNLSASRPQDRQFILSSKKLLLSDSGFYLCAWSVAGTQGQFFGPGTRLTVL.

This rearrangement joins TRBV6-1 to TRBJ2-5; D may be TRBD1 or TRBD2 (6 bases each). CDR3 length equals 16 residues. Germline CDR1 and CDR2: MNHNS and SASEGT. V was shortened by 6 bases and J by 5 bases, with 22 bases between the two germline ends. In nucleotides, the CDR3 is TGTGCCAGCAGGGGGGCCGGGGGACGTGACCGGGAGACCCAGTACTTC. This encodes CASRGAGGRDRETQYF.

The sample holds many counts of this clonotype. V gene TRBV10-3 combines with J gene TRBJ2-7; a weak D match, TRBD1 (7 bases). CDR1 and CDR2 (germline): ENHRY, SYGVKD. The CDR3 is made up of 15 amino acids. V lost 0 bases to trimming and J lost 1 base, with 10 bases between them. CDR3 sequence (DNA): TGTGCCATCAGTGAGTCGGCAGGGGGGTCCTACGAGCAGTACTTC. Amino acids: CAISESAGGSYEQYF.

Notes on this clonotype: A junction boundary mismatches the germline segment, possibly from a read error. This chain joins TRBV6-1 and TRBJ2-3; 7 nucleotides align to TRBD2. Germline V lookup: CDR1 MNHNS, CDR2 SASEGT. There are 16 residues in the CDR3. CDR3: CASGGSGDPDPETQYF. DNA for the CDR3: TGTGCCAGCGGGGGGAGCGGGGACCCAGACCCAGAGACGCAGTATTTT.

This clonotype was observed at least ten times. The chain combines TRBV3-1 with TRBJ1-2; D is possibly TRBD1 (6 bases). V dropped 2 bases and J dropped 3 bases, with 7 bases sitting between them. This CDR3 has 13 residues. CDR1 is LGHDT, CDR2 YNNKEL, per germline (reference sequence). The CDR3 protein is CASSQPGDYGYTF. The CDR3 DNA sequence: TGTGCCAGCAGCCAACCAGGGGACTATGGCTACACCTTC.

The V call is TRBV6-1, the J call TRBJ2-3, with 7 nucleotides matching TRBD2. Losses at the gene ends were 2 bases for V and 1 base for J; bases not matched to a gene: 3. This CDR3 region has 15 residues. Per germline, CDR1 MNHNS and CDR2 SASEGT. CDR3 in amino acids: CASSEIRGGTDTQYF. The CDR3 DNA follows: TGTGCCAGCAGTGAAATCCGGGGGGGCACAGATACGCAGTATTTT.

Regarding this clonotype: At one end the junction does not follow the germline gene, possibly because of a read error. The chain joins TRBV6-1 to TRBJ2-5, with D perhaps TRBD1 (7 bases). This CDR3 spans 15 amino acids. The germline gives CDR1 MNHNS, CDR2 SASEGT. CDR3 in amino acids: CAGGEGGGDLETQYF. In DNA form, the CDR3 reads TGTGCCGGGGGTGAAGGGGGCGGGGACTTAGAGACGCAGTATTTC.

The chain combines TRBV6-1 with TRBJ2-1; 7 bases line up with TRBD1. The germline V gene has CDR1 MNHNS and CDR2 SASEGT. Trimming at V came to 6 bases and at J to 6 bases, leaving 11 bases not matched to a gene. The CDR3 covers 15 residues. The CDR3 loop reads CASRGATGVGNEQFF. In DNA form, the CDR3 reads TGTGCCAGCAGGGGCGCTACAGGGGTGGGCAATGAGCAGTTCTTC.